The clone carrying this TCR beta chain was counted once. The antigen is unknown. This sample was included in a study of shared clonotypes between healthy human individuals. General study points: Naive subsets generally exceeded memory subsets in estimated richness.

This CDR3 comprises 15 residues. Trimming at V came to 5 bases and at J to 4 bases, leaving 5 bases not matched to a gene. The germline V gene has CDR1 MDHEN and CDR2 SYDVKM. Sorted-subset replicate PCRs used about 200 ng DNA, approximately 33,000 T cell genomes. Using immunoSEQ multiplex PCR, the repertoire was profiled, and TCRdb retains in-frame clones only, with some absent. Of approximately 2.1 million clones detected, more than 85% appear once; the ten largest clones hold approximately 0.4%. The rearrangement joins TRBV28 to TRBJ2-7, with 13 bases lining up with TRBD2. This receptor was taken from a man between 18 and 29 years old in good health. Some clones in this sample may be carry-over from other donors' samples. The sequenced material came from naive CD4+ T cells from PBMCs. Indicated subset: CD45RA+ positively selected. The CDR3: CASSPSTSGRYEQYF. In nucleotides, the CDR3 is TGTGCCAGCAGTCCGTCGACTAGCGGGAGGTACGAGCAGTACTTC.